This TCR beta chain was recorded in a study of glioma-infiltrating T cells after dendritic cell vaccination. Regarding the study as a whole: Higher pretreatment TIL content predicted longer progression-free time and survival.

Patients had residual fresh-frozen tumor tissue and more than two years of survival data. The germline V gene encodes CDR1 SQVTM and CDR2 ANQGSEA. This CDR3 is built from 12 residues. Trimming left V 5 bases short and J 2 bases short, with 9 bases between. Primers: 60 V beta forward and 13 J beta reverse. TCRdb keeps only in-frame clones here, not all; method: immunoSEQ multiplex PCR. The sample consists of some 87,000 clones, over 75% of them appearing once. Notes on this clone: Its specificity is not known.

J is TRBJ1-1 and V is TRBV29-1; unclear D gene. Material: blood, obtained before dendritic cell vaccination. This clonotype was sampled from a human donor with glioblastoma. The CDR3 bases are TGCAGCGTTCGAGGGTCCAACACTGAAGCTTTCTTT. Its translation: CSVRGSNTEAFF.